The 17 T cell receptor beta chains below come from one sample, sequenced in a study of blood T cells in healthy people across ages. A second PCR, run for about 6 to 11 cycles, used a sample-barcoded 5' primer plus a J-beta primer mix. TCRdb re-derived calls from the 5' RACE reads in MiXCR, one entry per CDR3 protein. Among roughly 1.5 million distinct CDR3 sequences listed, 40% to 45% were seen once. The sample consisted of blood. The receptor source for this set is a woman under 30 in good health.

The chain is built from TRBV6-2 or TRBV6-3 and TRBJ1-2; 10 positions match TRBD1. This CDR3 has 14 residues. The V and J ends lost 6 bases and 8 bases, in that order; junction bases with no gene match: 9. The germline gives CDR1 MNHEY, CDR2 SVGEGT. Written as DNA, the CDR3 is TGTGCCAGCAGGGACAGGGGGTCCTTATACGGCTACACCTTC. As protein: CASRDRGSLYGYTF.

This clonotype has a handful of counts. The chain couples TRBV27 to TRBJ2-3; weak D call: TRBD2 (6 bases). In germline, CDR1 is MNHEY, CDR2 SMNVEV (reference sequence). Trimming cost V 6 bases and J 0 bases, with 10 bases left between them. The length of the CDR3 is 14 residues. CDR3 sequence (DNA): TGTGCCAGCAGGCCCGGGACTAGCACAGATACGCAGTATTTT. Encoded protein: CASRPGTSTDTQYF.

The table lists this clonotype with a few counts. The chain has TRBV12-3 or TRBV12-4 and TRBJ2-1; TRBD2 aligns across 9 bases. This CDR3 has 14 residues. V shed 7 bases, J shed 7 bases, and the junction held 8 bases outside the gene matches. CDR3 nucleotides: TGTGCCAGCACCGGCAGCGGGAGGAAAAATGAGCAGTTCTTC. Its protein is CASTGSGRKNEQFF.

V gene TRBV28 combines with J gene TRBJ2-7; D might be TRBD1 (6 bases). V lost 9 bases, J lost 3 bases, and 15 bases lay in between. This CDR3 has 13 amino acids. The germline V gene encodes CDR1 MDHEN and CDR2 SYDVKM. CDR3 coding DNA: TGTGCCAGTGTCGACAGGTCCGTCTACGAGCAGTACTTC. Its protein is CASVDRSVYEQYF.

The rearrangement links TRBV6-6 to TRBJ1-4; D not certain. Per germline, CDR1 MNHNY and CDR2 SVGAGI (reference sequence). With 5 bases removed from V and 5 bases from J, the gap between germline ends came to 9 bases. CDR3 length equals 13 residues. The CDR3 reads CASSDLRNEKLFF. The CDR3 nucleotides are TGTGCCAGCAGTGACCTCAGAAATGAAAAACTGTTTTTT.

This clonotype was counted between two and nine times. The chain has TRBV27 and TRBJ2-7, with TRBD2 matching over 7 bases. The germline V gene has CDR1 MNHEY and CDR2 SMNVEV (reference sequence). V lost 2 bases and J lost 2; bases outside the gene matches: 6. There are 15 residues in the CDR3. The CDR3 sequence: CASSLASGPAYEQYF. CDR3 sequence (DNA): TGTGCCAGCAGTTTAGCTAGCGGTCCTGCCTACGAGCAGTACTTC.

CDR3 DNA: TGCAGCGTCGATGGGGCAAGGGCGAACTATGGCTACACCTTC. This sequence encodes CSVDGARANYGYTF. The chain couples TRBV29-1 to TRBJ1-2; a possible D gene is TRBD1 (5 bases). The V end was cut by 6 bases, the J end by 2 bases, with 16 bases between. This CDR3 has 14 amino acids. Germline V CDR1 and CDR2: SQVTM, ANQGSEA.

With respect to this clonotype: The junction does not match germline at one end; this may be a read error. The chain joins TRBV11-2 to TRBJ1-1; D unresolved. Germline assignment: CDR1 SGHAT and CDR2 FQNNGV. The CDR3 extends over 16 amino acids. CDR3 region: CVSSLRAQRLYTEAFF. The DNA of the CDR3 is TGTGTCAGCAGCTTACGGGCACAGAGGCTATACACTGAAGCTTTCTTT.

The table lists this clonotype with a few counts. The chain joins TRBV29-1 to TRBJ2-7, with a possible D match to TRBD2 (6 bases). The CDR3 covers 12 residues. Trimming took 6 bases from V and 3 from J, leaving 12 bases between them. The germline CDR1 and CDR2 sequences are SQVTM and ANQGSEA. The chain's CDR3 is CSVGWGDYEQYF. The CDR3 bases are TGCAGCGTGGGCTGGGGGGACTACGAGCAGTACTTC.

The chain combines TRBV20-1 with TRBJ1-1; D ambiguous. V gave up 2 bases and J gave up 1 base, with 8 bases separating them. The CDR3 runs to 13 residues. CDR1 and CDR2 (germline): DFQATT, SNEGSKA (reference sequence). The CDR3 DNA follows: TGCAGTGCTAGAAGTCAACCGAACACTGAAGCTTTCTTT. This encodes CSARSQPNTEAFF.

This clonotype was recorded many times. The rearrangement links TRBV7-9 to TRBJ2-5, with D uncertain. Germline V gene lookup returns CDR1 SEHNR and CDR2 FQNEAQ (reference sequence). This CDR3 is built from 13 residues. The ends were cut back, 1 base at V and 1 base at J, with 4 bases in the middle. The DNA of the CDR3 is TGTGCCAGCAGCTTAGTCAGCCAAGAGACCCAGTACTTC. Its protein is CASSLVSQETQYF.

This rearrangement joins TRBV6-1 to TRBJ2-4; possibly TRBD1 for D (6 bases). The J call may be mistaken, given a closer DNA end match to TRBJ2-7. The CDR3 runs to 15 residues. Germline assignment: CDR1 MNHNS and CDR2 SASEGT. The CDR3 region is CASTTEGGSSYEQYF. The CDR3 nucleotides are TGTGCCAGCACCACCGAAGGGGGAAGCTCCTACGAGCAGTACTTC.

The rearrangement links TRBV28 to TRBJ1-1, with a possible D match to TRBD1 (5 bases). The length of the CDR3 is 14 residues. Trimming removed 6 bases at V and 0 bases at J, with 11 bases between. Per germline, CDR1 MDHEN and CDR2 SYDVKM. Here the CDR3 reads CASRVGRMNTEAFF. In nucleotides, the CDR3 is TGTGCCAGCAGGGTGGGACGGATGAACACTGAAGCTTTCTTT.

This clonotype has at least ten counts. The junction departs from the called germline gene at one end, perhaps through a read error. V usage is TRBV7-2 and J usage is TRBJ2-1, with TRBD2 matching 9 bases. The CDR3 contains 16 residues. Germline lookup yields CDR1 SGHTA and CDR2 FQGNSA. The CDR3 bases are TGCGCCAGCAGCTTGGCGGGGGGGGGCCTCTACAATGAGCAGTTCTTC. Translation gives CASSLAGGGLYNEQFF. The whole variable domain, remainder taken from reference TRBV7-2 and TRBJ2-1, is GAGVSQSPSNKVTEKGKDVELRCDPISGHTALYWYRQSLGQGLEFLIYFQGNSAPDKSGLPSDRFSAERTGGSVSTLTIQRTQQEDSAVYLCASSLAGGGLYNEQFFGPGTRLTVL.

CDR3 nucleotide sequence: TGTGCCAGCAGTATGACATACCAAGAGACCCAGTACTTC. Its protein product is CASSMTYQETQYF. This chain uses TRBV12-3 or TRBV12-4 with TRBJ2-5; D is uncertain. Trimming took 5 bases from V and 0 from J, leaving 7 bases between them. The CDR3 runs to 13 residues.

The V call is TRBV10-3, the J call TRBJ1-1, with unresolved D. The V end lost 2 bases, the J end lost 6 bases, and 13 bases lay between the germline ends. The CDR3 contains 14 residues. CDR1 ENHRY and CDR2 SYGVKD come from the germline V gene. Written as DNA, the CDR3 is TGTGCCATCAGTGAGGCTAGCGCCTGGGCTGAAGCTTTCTTT. Translated: CAISEASAWAEAFF.

Only a few counts were recorded for this clonotype. This sequence joins TRBV18 and TRBJ2-5; D perhaps matches TRBD2 (6 bases). The CDR3 length is 14 residues. The V gene's germline CDR1 is KGHSH and CDR2 LQKENI. With 3 bases removed from V and 2 bases from J, the gap between germline ends came to 10 bases. This CDR3 is CASSPSGTQETQYF. The CDR3 DNA reads TGTGCCAGCTCACCGTCCGGGACTCAAGAGACCCAGTACTTC. Drawing the rest from reference TRBV18 and TRBJ2-5, the complete variable domain is NAGVMQNPRHLVRRRGQEARLRCSPMKGHSHVYWYRQLPEEGLKFMVYLQKENIIDESGMPKERFSAEFPKEGPSILRIQQVVRGDSAAYFCASSPSGTQETQYFGPGTRLLVL.